This TCR beta chain was captured by sequencing in a study of blood T cells in healthy people across ages. Study-level findings and limits: Conclusively comparing naive with antigen-experienced cells was impossible with unsorted PBMCs.

The CDR3 runs to 16 residues. V shed 5 bases and J shed 3 bases, with 20 bases lying between them. Germline lookup yields CDR1 MDHEN and CDR2 SYDVKM. This clonotype was observed a few times. Its antigen is unknown. A second PCR, run for about 6 to 12 cycles, used a sample-barcoded 5' primer plus a J-beta primer mix. TCRdb reanalysed the 5' RACE reads using MiXCR and keeps one entry per CDR3 protein. Of some 1.8 million distinct CDR3 sequences detected, around 42% appear once; the ten largest clones hold 23%. The sequencing sample was made of blood. The origin of this receptor is a human donor in good health. V is TRBV28 and J is TRBJ2-7; D is perhaps TRBD1 or TRBD2 (6 bases each). CDR3 in amino acids: CASSGGIRQEGYEQYF. CDR3 bases: TGTGCCAGCAGTGGGGGGATCCGACAGGAGGGCTACGAGCAGTACTTC.